This passage covers 15 T cell receptor beta chains from one sample sequenced in a study of tumor and adjacent non-tumor tissue in lung cancer. A modified ARM-PCR protocol with three rounds of nested PCR amplified TCRbeta. TCRdb redid the calling of the multiplex PCR reads with MiXCR, one entry per CDR3 protein. The data contain about 76,000 distinct CDR3 sequences, around 70% of them seen just once; the ten biggest clones take up around 12%. This sample's RNA came from whole unsorted tissue. The sequencing input was lung tumor tissue. Every receptor here comes from a woman in her sixties or seventies with non-small cell lung cancer.

On this clonotype: A read error is possible here, since a much larger clone lies one base away. This chain uses TRBV28 with TRBJ2-3; weak D call: TRBD2 (5 bases). This CDR3 contains 14 residues. CDR1 is MDHEN, CDR2 SYDVKM, per germline. CDR3 residues: CASNGGSGTDKQYF. CDR3 bases: TGTGCCAGCAATGGCGGGTCAGGCACAGATAAGCAGTATTTT.

Points on this clonotype: Relative to the germline gene, one junction end is altered; a read error may explain this. The chain uses TRBV6-5 and TRBJ2-5, with 9 nucleotides matching TRBD1. The CDR3 totals 17 residues. In germline, CDR1 is MNHEY, CDR2 SVGAGI. This CDR3 reads CASNSLTGGLWRETQHF. CDR3 bases: TGTGCCAGCAACAGTTTGACAGGGGGTCTCTGGCGAGAGACCCAACACTTC.

This clonotype was observed a few times. Being one base from a much bigger clone, this may be a read error. The gene calls are TRBV7-8 and TRBJ2-1; 9 nucleotides align to TRBD2. CDR1 is SGHVS and CDR2 is FQNEAQ in the germline V gene. CDR3 size: 15 residues. V shed 4 bases, J shed 12 bases, and the junction held 13 bases outside the gene matches. The CDR3 bases are TGTGCCAGCAGCTCGTTGGGACTAGCATTGGATGTGCAGTTCTTC. This sequence encodes CASSSLGLALDVQFF. Together with reference TRBV7-8 and TRBJ2-1, the CDR3 gives the full variable domain: GAGVSQSPRYKVAKRGQDVALRCDPISGHVSLFWYQQALGQGPEFLTYFQNEAQLDKSGLPSDRFFAERPEGSVSTLKIQRTQQEDSAVYLCASSSLGLALDVQFFGPGTRLTVL.

Concerning this clonotype: One junction end does not reproduce the germline sequence, and a read error may be involved. The rearrangement links TRBV11-3 to TRBJ2-5, with D unclear. Germline CDR1 reads SGHNT; CDR2 reads YENEEA. The CDR3 length is 18 residues. CDR3 in DNA: TGTGCCAGCAGCTTAGTCGGTGGGCCCGGGTCGGTCCAAGAGACCCAGAGCTTC. Amino acids: CASSLVGGPGSVQETQSF.

This clonotype has a single count. One end of the junction fails to match germline, which may point to a read error. The chain joins TRBV6-2 or TRBV6-3 to TRBJ2-1; D remains ambiguous. The CDR3 extends over 12 amino acids. CDR1 and CDR2 (germline): MNHEY, SVGEGT. CDR3 residues: CASSYEESEKSF. As DNA, the CDR3 is TGTGCCAGCAGTTACGAGGAGAGCGAGAAGTCCTTC.

At least ten counts were recorded for this clonotype. The chain recombines TRBV28 with TRBJ1-6; D is possibly TRBD1 (5 bases). Trimming cost V 10 bases and J 9 bases, with 19 bases left between them. CDR1 and CDR2 (germline): MDHEN, SYDVKM. The CDR3 consists of 14 residues. The CDR3 sequence: CATEDTVNVSPLHF. The DNA of the CDR3 is TGTGCCACCGAGGACACGGTTAATGTTTCACCCCTCCACTTT.

This clonotype was observed at least ten times. CDR3: CSARVRYTDTQYF. The CDR3 DNA reads TGCAGTGCTAGAGTCAGATACACAGATACGCAGTATTTT. The chain joins TRBV20-1 to TRBJ2-3; D is unclear. V dropped 1 base and J dropped 2 bases, with 7 bases sitting between them. Germline loops: CDR1 DFQATT, CDR2 SNEGSKA (reference sequence). The CDR3 covers 13 residues.

Comment on this clonotype: The junction does not match germline at one end; this may be a read error. In DNA, the CDR3 is TGTGCCAGCAGGGACACCCTTAGGGATCAACCCCAGCATTTT. Residues: CASRDTLRDQPQHF. The chain employs TRBV6-1 and TRBJ1-5; the D gene is possibly TRBD1 (5 bases). The CDR3 runs to 14 residues. In germline, CDR1 is MNHNS, CDR2 SASEGT.

As concerns this clonotype: Lacking the conserved final phenylalanine or tryptophan, this CDR3 likely reflects a read error. The chain employs TRBV11-1 and TRBJ2-4, with D tentatively TRBD2 (6 bases). V was clipped by 6 bases and J by 7 bases, with 16 bases between them. There are 14 residues in the CDR3. Germline CDR1 and CDR2: SGHAT and FQDESV (reference sequence). CDR3 amino acids: CASSSGVVKNIQYL. The CDR3 region has the DNA TGTGCCAGCAGTTCGGGGGTGGTCAAGAACATTCAGTACCTC.

On this clonotype: This CDR3 fails to terminate in the conserved phenylalanine or tryptophan, so it likely reflects a read error. The J gene is TRBJ1-5, the V gene TRBV6-1; no clear D. Trimming removed 4 bases from V and 9 bases from J, with 10 bases in between. This CDR3 is built from 12 residues. The V gene's germline CDR1 is MNHNS and CDR2 SASEGT. DNA of the CDR3: TGTGCCAGCAGTGCGGCTCAGAGGCCCCAGCATTCC. It codes for CASSAAQRPQHS.

Regarding this clonotype: With a much larger clone just one base away, this may be a read error. The chain carries TRBV5-5 and TRBJ1-2, with 12 bases matching TRBD1. The CDR3 runs 16 residues. CDR1 SGHKS and CDR2 YYEKEE come from the germline V gene (reference sequence). CDR3 region: CASSSTGTGGAYGYNF. For the CDR3, the DNA is TGTGCCAGCAGCTCGACCGGGACAGGGGGCGCCTATGGCTACAACTTC.

The chain has TRBV7-9 and TRBJ2-2; D is unresolved. The CDR3 is 14 residues long. CDR1 and CDR2 from the germline V gene are SEHNR and FQNEAQ (reference sequence). The germline V and J ends were trimmed by 4 bases and 7 bases, with 13 bases remaining between them. The CDR3 nucleotides read TGTGCCAGCAGCTCCCAAGTGGTTGACGGGGAGCTGTTTTTT. It codes for CASSSQVVDGELFF.

This chain connects TRBV4-1 to TRBJ2-1; D might be TRBD1 or TRBD2, each matching 5 bases. In germline, CDR1 is MGHRA, CDR2 YSYEKL. The germline V and J ends were trimmed by 6 bases and 3 bases, with 9 bases remaining between them. This CDR3 contains 13 residues. CDR3 bases: TGCGCCAGCAGGGGGACCGACTACAATGAGCAGTTCTTC. It is translated as CASRGTDYNEQFF.

This clonotype was seen a few times. This chain links TRBV20-1 with TRBJ2-3; 8 bases line up with TRBD2. V dropped 2 bases and J dropped 6; count of bases not matched to a gene: 10. The CDR3 spans 15 residues. In germline, CDR1 is DFQATT, CDR2 SNEGSKA (reference sequence). The CDR3 loop reads CSARPTGTSADTQYF. In DNA, the CDR3 is TGCAGTGCTAGACCGACCGGGACTAGTGCGGATACGCAGTATTTT.

This sequence joins TRBV6-1 and TRBJ2-3; 12 bases are shared with TRBD1. V was clipped by 10 bases and J by 6 bases; unmatched bases: 11. The CDR3 runs to 15 residues. The germline V gene encodes CDR1 MNHNS and CDR2 SASEGT. CDR3 sequence reads: CANGHGTGGPDTQYF. The CDR3 DNA follows: TGTGCCAACGGTCACGGGACAGGGGGCCCGGATACGCAGTATTTT.